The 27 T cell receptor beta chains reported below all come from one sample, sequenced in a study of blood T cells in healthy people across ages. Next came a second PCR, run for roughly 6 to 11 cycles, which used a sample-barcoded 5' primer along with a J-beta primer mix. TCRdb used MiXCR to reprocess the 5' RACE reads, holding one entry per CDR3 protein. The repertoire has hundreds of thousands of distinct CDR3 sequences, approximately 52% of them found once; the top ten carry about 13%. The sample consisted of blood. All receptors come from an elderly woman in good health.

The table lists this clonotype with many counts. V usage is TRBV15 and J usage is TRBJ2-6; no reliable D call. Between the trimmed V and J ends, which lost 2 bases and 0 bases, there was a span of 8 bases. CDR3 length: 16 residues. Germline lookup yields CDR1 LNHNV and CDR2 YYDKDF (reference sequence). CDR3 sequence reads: CATSRRLISGANVLTF. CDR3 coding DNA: TGTGCCACCAGCAGACGCCTAATCTCTGGGGCCAACGTCCTGACTTTC.

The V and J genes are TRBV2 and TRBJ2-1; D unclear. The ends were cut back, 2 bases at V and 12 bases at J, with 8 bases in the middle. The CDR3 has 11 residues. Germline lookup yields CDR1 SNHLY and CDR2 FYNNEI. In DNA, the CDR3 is TGTGCCAGCAGTGAACTCTCTGGGCAGTTCTTC. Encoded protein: CASSELSGQFF.

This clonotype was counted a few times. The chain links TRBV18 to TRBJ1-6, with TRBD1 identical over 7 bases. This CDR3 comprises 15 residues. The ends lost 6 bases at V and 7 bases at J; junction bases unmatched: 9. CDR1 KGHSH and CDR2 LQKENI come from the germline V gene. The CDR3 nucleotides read TGTGCCAGCTCGCCCCAAGGGACAGACAATTCACCCCTCCACTTT. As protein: CASSPQGTDNSPLHF.

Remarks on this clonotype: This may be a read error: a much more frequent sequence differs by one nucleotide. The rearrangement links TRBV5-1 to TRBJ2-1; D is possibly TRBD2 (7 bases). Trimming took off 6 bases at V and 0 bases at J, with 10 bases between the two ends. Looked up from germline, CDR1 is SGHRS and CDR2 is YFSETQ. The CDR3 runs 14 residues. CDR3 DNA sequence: TGCGCCAGCATGGGGGGGCTCTCCTACAATGAGCAGTTCTTC. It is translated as CASMGGLSYNEQFF.

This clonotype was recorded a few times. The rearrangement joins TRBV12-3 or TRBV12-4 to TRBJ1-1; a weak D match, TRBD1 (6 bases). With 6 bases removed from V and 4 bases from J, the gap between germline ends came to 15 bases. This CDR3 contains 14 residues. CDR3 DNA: TGTGCCAGCAGCCGGGACATGGGCAGCACTGAAGCTTTCTTT. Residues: CASSRDMGSTEAFF.

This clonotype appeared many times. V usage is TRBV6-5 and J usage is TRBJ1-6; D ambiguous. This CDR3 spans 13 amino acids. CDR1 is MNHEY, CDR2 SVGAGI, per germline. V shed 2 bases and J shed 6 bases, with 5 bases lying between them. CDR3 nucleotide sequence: TGTGCCAGCAGTTACGAGGGTAATTCACCCCTCCACTTT. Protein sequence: CASSYEGNSPLHF.

CDR3 sequence: CASSLAGPGHGDTEAFF. CDR3 sequence (DNA): TGCGCCAGCAGCTTGGCGGGTCCCGGACACGGGGACACTGAAGCTTTCTTT. The chain employs TRBV5-1 and TRBJ1-1, with a weak D call TRBD1 (5 bases). Germline values: CDR1 SGHRS, CDR2 YFSETQ. V shed 0 bases and J shed 3 bases, with 18 bases lying between them. There are 17 residues in the CDR3.

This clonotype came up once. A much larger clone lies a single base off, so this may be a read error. The CDR3 sequence: CSAELGTAYYYGYTF. CDR3 DNA sequence: TGCAGCGCTGAGCTCGGGACCGCTTATTACTATGGCTACACCTTC. The J gene is TRBJ1-2, the V gene TRBV29-1, with a tentative D call TRBD1 (5 bases). Germline CDR1 is SQVTM and CDR2 is ANQGSEA. The CDR3 has 15 amino acids. Between the trimmed V and J ends, which lost 7 bases and 3 bases, there was a span of 21 bases.

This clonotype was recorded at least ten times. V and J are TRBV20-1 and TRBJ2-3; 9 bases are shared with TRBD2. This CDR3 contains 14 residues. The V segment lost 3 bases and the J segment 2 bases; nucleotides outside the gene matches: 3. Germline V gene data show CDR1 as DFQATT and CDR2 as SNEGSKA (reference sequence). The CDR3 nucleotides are TGCAGTGCTAGCCCTAGCGGGAACACAGATACGCAGTATTTT. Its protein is CSASPSGNTDTQYF.

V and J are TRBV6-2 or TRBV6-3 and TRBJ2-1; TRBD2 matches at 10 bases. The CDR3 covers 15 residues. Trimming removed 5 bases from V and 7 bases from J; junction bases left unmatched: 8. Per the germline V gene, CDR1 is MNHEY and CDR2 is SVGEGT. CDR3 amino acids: CASSPIAGGTNEQFF. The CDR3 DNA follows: TGTGCCAGCAGTCCGATAGCGGGGGGTACGAATGAGCAGTTCTTC.

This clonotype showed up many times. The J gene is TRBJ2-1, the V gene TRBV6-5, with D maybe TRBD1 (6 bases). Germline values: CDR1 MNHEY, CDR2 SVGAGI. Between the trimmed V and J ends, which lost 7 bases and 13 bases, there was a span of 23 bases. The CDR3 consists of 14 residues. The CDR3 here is CASTLPGQRSVQFF. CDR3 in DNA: TGTGCCAGCACCTTACCGGGACAAAGGTCGGTTCAGTTCTTC.

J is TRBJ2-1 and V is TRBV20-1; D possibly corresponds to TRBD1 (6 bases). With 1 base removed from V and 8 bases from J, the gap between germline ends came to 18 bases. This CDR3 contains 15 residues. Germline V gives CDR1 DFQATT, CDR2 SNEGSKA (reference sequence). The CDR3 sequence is CSARGLQQGSHEQFF. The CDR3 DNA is TGCAGTGCTAGAGGTCTTCAACAGGGAAGTCATGAGCAGTTCTTC.

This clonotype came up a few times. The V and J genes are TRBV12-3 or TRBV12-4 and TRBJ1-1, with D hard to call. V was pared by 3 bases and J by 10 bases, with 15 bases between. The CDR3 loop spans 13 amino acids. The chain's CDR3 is CASSLPPAPAAFF. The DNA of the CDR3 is TGTGCCAGCAGTTTGCCCCCGGCCCCGGCAGCTTTCTTT.

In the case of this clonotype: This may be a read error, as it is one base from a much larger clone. The DNA for the CDR3 is TGCACCAGCAGCCACGGGACTTTCTCATCCTACAATGAGCAGTTCTTC. The encoded protein is CTSSHGTFSSYNEQFF. The chain carries TRBV5-1 and TRBJ2-1; possible D gene TRBD2, 6 bases. Germline V gene data show CDR1 as SGHRS and CDR2 as YFSETQ. This CDR3 is built from 16 residues.

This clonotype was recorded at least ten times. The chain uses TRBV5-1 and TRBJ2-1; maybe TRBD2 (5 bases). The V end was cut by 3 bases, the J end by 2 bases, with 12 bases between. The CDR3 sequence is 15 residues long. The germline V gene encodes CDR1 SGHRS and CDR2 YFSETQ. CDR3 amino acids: CASSSGVEAYNEQFF. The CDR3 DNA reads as TGCGCCAGCAGCTCCGGCGTGGAGGCCTACAATGAGCAGTTCTTC.

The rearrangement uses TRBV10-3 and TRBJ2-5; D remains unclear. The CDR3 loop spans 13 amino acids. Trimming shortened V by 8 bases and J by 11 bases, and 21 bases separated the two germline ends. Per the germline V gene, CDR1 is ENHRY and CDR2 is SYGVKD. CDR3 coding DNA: TGTGCCATCGGTGGCCGTGCCCTCCAAGAGCAGTACTTC. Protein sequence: CAIGGRALQEQYF.

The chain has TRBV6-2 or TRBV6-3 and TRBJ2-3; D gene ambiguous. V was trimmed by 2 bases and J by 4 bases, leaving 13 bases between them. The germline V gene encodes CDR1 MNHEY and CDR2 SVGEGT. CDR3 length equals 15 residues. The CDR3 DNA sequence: TGTGCCAGCAGTTACCTTAGTCCTGGATCAGATACGCAGTATTTT. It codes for CASSYLSPGSDTQYF.

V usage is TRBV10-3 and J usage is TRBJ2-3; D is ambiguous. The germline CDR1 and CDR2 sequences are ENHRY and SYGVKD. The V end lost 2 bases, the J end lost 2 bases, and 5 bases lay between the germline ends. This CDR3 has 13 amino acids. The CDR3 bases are TGTGCCATCAGTGAGCGGGTCACAGATACGCAGTATTTT. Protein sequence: CAISERVTDTQYF.

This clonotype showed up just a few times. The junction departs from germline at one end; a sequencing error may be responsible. The CDR3 DNA reads as TGTGCCAGTAGCCGCCTCTGGCAGAACAATGAGCAGTTCTTC. Amino acid sequence: CASSRLWQNNEQFF. This chain uses TRBV14 with TRBJ2-1; D remains unclear. Germline CDR1 is SGHDN and CDR2 is FVKESK. The CDR3 runs 14 residues.

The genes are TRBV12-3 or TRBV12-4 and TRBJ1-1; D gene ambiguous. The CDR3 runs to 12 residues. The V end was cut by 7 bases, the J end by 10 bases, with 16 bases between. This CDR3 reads CASTPRALGAFF. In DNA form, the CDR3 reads TGTGCCAGCACCCCTAGGGCCCTGGGAGCTTTCTTT.

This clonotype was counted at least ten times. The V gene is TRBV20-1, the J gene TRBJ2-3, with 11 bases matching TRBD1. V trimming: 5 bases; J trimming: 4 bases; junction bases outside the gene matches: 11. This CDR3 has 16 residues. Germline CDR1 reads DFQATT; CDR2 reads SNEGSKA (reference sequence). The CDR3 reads CSARRADRGPADTQYF. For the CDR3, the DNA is TGCAGTGCTCGAAGAGCGGACAGGGGGCCCGCAGATACGCAGTATTTT.

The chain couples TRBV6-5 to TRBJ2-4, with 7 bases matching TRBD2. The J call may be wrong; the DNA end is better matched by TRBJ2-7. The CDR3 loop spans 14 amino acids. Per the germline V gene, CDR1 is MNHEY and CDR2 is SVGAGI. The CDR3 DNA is TGTGCCAGCAGTTACGGGGGGGAACTCTACGAGCAGTACTTC. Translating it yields CASSYGGELYEQYF.

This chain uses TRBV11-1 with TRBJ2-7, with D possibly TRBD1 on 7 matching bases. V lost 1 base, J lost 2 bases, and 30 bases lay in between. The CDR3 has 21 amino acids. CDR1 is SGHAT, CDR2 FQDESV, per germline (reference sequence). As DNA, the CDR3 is TGTGCCAGCAGCTTAGAATCCCGGGGGAAGGCGACCGGGACAGAGACCTACGAGCAGTACTTC. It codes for CASSLESRGKATGTETYEQYF.

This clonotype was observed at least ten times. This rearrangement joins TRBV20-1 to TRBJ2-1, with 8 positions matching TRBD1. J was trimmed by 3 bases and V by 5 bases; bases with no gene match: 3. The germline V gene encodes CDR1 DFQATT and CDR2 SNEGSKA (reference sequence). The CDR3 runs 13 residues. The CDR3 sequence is CSADRGGYNEQFF. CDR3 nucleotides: TGCAGTGCTGACAGGGGTGGCTACAATGAGCAGTTCTTC.

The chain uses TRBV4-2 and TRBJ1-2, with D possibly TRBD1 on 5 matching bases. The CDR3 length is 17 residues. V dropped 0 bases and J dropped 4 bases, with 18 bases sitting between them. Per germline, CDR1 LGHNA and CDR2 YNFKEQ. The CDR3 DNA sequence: TGTGCCAGCAGCCAAGATCCACGGCAGGGCCACCTCTATGGCTACACCTTC. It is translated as CASSQDPRQGHLYGYTF.

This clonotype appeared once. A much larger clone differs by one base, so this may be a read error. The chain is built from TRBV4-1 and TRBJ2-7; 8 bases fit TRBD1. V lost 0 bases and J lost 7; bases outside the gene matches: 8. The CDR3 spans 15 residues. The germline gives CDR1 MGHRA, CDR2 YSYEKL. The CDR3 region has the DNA TGCGCCAGCAGCCAAGATCCCGGGACAGGCAATGAGCAGTACTTC. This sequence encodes CASSQDPGTGNEQYF.

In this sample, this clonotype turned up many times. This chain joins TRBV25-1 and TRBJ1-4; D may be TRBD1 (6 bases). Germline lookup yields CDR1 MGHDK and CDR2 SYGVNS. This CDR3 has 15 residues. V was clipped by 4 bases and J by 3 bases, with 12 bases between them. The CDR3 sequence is CASSGYREANEKLFF. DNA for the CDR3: TGTGCCAGCAGTGGCTACAGGGAGGCTAATGAAAAACTGTTTTTT.